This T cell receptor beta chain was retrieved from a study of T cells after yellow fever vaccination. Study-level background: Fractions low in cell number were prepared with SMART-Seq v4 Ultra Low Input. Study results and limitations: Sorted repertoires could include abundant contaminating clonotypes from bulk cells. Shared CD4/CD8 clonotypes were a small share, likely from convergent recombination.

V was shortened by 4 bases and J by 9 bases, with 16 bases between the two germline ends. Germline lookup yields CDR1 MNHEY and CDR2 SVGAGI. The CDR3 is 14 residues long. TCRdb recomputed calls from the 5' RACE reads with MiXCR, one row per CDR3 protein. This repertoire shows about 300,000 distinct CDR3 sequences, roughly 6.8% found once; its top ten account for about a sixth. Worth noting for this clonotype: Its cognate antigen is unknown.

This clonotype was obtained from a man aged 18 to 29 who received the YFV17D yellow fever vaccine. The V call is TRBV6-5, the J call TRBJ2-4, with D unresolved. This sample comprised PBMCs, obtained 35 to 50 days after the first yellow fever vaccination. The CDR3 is CASSFWQTRGIQYF. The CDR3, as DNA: TGTGCCAGCAGTTTTTGGCAGACCCGAGGCATTCAGTACTTC.